These 8 T cell receptor beta chains were all obtained from the same sample, sequenced in a study of graft-versus-host responses after intestinal transplantation. The repertoire was sequenced with immunoSEQ multiplex PCR; TCRdb's copy has only in-frame clones and lacks some. The table lists about 15,000 clones, approximately 89% of them singletons. The sequencing used bone marrow, collected nearly 130 days after intestinal transplantation. Source of these receptors: a human patient who received an intestinal transplant, so some T cells may come from the graft donor.

The chain combines TRBV7-8 with TRBJ2-7; D call uncertain. The germline CDR1 and CDR2 sequences are SGHVS and FQNEAQ. The germline V and J ends were trimmed by 1 base and 3 bases, with 7 bases remaining between them. This CDR3 spans 13 amino acids. The CDR3 nucleotides read TGTGCCAGCAGCTTAGGTCCTCTCTACGAGCAGTACTTC. Protein: CASSLGPLYEQYF.

The chain is built from TRBV30 and TRBJ2-1, with D possibly matching TRBD1 (5 bases). Germline CDR1 GTSNPN, CDR2 SVGIG (reference sequence). The germline V and J ends were trimmed by 4 bases and 3 bases, with 10 bases remaining between them. The CDR3 has 13 residues. The CDR3 sequence: CAWTHDSYNEQFF. The CDR3 region has the DNA TGTGCCTGGACCCATGACAGCTACAATGAGCAGTTCTTC.

The CDR3 loop is CASSGGQTTGELFF. The CDR3 DNA is TGTGCCAGCAGTGGGGGACAGACCACCGGGGAGCTGTTTTTT. This sequence joins TRBV6-4 and TRBJ2-2; 7 nucleotides align to TRBD1. The CDR3 loop spans 14 amino acids. The J segment lost 4 bases and the V segment lost 4 bases, leaving 3 bases of the junction unmatched. The germline gives CDR1 MRHNA, CDR2 SNTAGT.

The chain couples TRBV7-6 to TRBJ2-3; TRBD2 agrees at 14 bases. Germline V gives CDR1 SGHVS, CDR2 FNYEAQ. This CDR3 has 18 residues. Trimming at V came to 4 bases and at J to 2 bases, leaving 8 bases not matched to a gene. The CDR3 loop reads CASSSRPGLAGVTDTQYF. In DNA, the CDR3 is TGTGCCAGCAGCTCGCGCCCGGGACTAGCGGGAGTCACAGATACGCAGTATTTT.

The rearrangement links TRBV6-6 to TRBJ2-1; TRBD1 might be the D (5 bases). The CDR3 is made up of 12 amino acids. Trimming took 0 bases from V and 9 from J, leaving 6 bases between them. The germline gives CDR1 MNHNY, CDR2 SVGAGI (reference sequence). Here the CDR3 DNA reads TGTGCCAGCAGTTACTCGACAGCTGAGCAGTTCTTC. This gives the protein CASSYSTAEQFF.

This sequence joins TRBV6-6 and TRBJ2-2; the D is unclear. The V gene lost 0 bases and the J gene lost 0 bases, with 8 bases spanning the gap. Per the germline V gene, CDR1 is MNHNY and CDR2 is SVGAGI (reference sequence). This CDR3 is 16 amino acids long. DNA of the CDR3: TGTGCCAGCAGTTACTCGCGCGGCTCGAACACCGGGGAGCTGTTTTTT. Translated: CASSYSRGSNTGELFF.

The rearrangement uses TRBV6-5 and TRBJ1-1; the D is unclear. V lost 4 bases and J lost 1, with 13 bases in between. The CDR3 is 15 amino acids. Germline V gene data show CDR1 as MNHEY and CDR2 as SVGAGI. The CDR3 region is CASSLRRSANTEAFF. DNA of the CDR3: TGTGCCAGCAGTTTGCGAAGGTCCGCGAACACTGAAGCTTTCTTT.

This rearrangement joins TRBV4-1 to TRBJ1-5; maybe TRBD1 (6 bases). The CDR3 runs 14 residues. The V and J ends lost 4 bases and 5 bases respectively, with 12 bases between them. Germline V gene data show CDR1 as MGHRA and CDR2 as YSYEKL. The CDR3 spells CASSRRDTDQPQHF. CDR3 nucleotide sequence: TGCGCCAGCAGCCGCCGGGACACTGATCAGCCCCAGCATTTT.